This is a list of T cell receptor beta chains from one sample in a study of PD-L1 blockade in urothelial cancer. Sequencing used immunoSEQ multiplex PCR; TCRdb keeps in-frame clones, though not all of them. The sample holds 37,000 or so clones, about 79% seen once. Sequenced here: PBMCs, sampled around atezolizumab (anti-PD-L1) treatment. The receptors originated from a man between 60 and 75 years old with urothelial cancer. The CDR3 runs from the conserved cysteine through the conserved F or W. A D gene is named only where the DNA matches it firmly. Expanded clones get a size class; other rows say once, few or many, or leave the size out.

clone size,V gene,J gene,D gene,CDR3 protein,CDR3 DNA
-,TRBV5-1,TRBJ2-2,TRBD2,CASSSVLAGGGTGELFF,TGCGCCAGCAGCAGCGTACTAGCGGGGGGCGGCACCGGGGAGCTGTTTTTT
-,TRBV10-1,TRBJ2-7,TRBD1,CASSESKDRAVYEQYF,TGCGCCAGCAGTGAGTCGAAGGACAGGGCCGTCTACGAGCAGTACTTC
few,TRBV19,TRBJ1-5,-,CASSIEIIGLGRDQPQHF,TGTGCCAGTAGTATCGAGATTATTGGGCTGGGGAGAGATCAGCCCCAGCATTTT
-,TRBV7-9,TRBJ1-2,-,CASSLGGGYGYTF,TGTGCCAGCAGCTTAGGGGGGGGCTATGGCTACACCTTC
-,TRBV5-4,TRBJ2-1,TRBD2,CASSLRASGSGNEQFF,TGTGCCAGCAGCCTCCGTGCTAGCGGGTCGGGGAATGAGCAGTTCTTC
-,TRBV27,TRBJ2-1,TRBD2,CASSLTSGWGEQFF,TGTGCCAGCAGTCTGACTAGCGGGTGGGGTGAGCAGTTCTTC
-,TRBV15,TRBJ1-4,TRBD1,CATSRRTGVEKLFF,TGTGCCACCAGCAGGAGGACAGGGGTTGAAAAACTGTTTTTT
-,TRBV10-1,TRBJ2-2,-,CASRQALGTGELFF,TGCGCCAGCAGACAGGCCCTGGGAACCGGGGAGCTGTTTTTT
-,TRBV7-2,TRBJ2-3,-,CASSFGGSTDTQYF,TGTGCCAGCAGCTTCGGGGGAAGCACAGATACGCAGTATTTT
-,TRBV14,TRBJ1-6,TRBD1,CASSYGTAKNSPLHF,TGTGCCAGCAGTTATGGGACAGCGAAAAATTCACCCCTCCACTTT
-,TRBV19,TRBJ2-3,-,CASSISEATDTQYF,TGTGCCAGTAGTATTTCAGAGGCCACAGATACGCAGTATTTT
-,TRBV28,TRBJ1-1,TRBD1,CASSSADRATEAFF,TGTGCCAGCAGTTCTGCGGACAGGGCCACTGAAGCTTTCTTT
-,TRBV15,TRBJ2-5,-,CATSRDRETQYF,TGTGCCACCAGCAGAGATCGGGAGACCCAGTACTTC